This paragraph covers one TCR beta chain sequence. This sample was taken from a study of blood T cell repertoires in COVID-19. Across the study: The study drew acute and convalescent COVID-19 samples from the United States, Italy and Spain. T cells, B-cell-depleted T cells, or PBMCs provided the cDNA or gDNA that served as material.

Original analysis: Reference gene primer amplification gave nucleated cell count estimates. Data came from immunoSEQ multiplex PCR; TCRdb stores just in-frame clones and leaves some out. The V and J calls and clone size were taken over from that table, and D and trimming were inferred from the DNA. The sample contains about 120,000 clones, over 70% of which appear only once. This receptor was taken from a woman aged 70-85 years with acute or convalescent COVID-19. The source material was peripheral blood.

The CDR3 spells CASSLQPGDEQYF. CDR3 DNA: TGTGCCAGCAGCTTGCAGCCCGGGGACGAGCAGTACTTC. The gene calls are TRBV5-5 and TRBJ2-7; the D gene is possibly TRBD2 (5 bases). The CDR3 extends over 13 amino acids. Per the germline V gene, CDR1 is SGHKS and CDR2 is YYEKEE (reference sequence). The ends were cut back, 1 base at V and 5 bases at J, with 10 bases in the middle.